Listed below are T cell receptor beta chains from one sample, sequenced in a study of blood T cell repertoires in COVID-19. Data came from immunoSEQ multiplex PCR; TCRdb stores just in-frame clones and leaves some out. The repertoire includes about 82,000 clones, around 80% of them detected once, and around 13% sits in the top ten. The specimen sequenced was peripheral blood. Source of these receptors: a woman aged 40 to 50 with active or convalescent COVID-19. CDR3s include the opening cysteine and the closing phenylalanine or tryptophan.

V gene: TRBV7-7
CDR3 length: 14
CDR3 protein: CASSNRGGWETQYF

V gene: TRBV4-3
CDR3 length: 15
CDR3 protein: CASSQNQGAGETQYF

V gene: TRBV30
CDR3 length: 14
CDR3 protein: CAWGDTLAKNIQYF

V gene: TRBV7-2
CDR3 length: 15
CDR3 protein: CASSLETVSGNTIYF

V gene: TRBV29-1
CDR3 length: 12
CDR3 protein: CSTPGQNTEAFF

V gene: TRBV27
CDR3 length: 14
CDR3 protein: CASSLGRGSYEQYF

V gene: TRBV7-2
CDR3 length: 17
CDR3 protein: CASSPRGGQWNTGELFF

V gene: TRBV13
CDR3 length: 16
CDR3 protein: CASSLGRGGSYNEQFF

V gene: TRBV21-1
CDR3 length: 16
CDR3 protein: CASSKGDRGSTDTQYF

V gene: TRBV7-9
CDR3 length: 16
CDR3 protein: CASRSDGSSGANVLTF

V gene: TRBV7-3
CDR3 length: 12
CDR3 protein: CASSSQGTEQFF

V gene: TRBV7-3
CDR3 length: 16
CDR3 protein: CASSLEGTSGSYEQYF

V gene: TRBV11-3
CDR3 length: 16
CDR3 protein: CASSRGLAGDSGELFF

V gene: TRBV19
CDR3 length: 16
CDR3 protein: CASTRTTGNDNQPQHF

V gene: TRBV6-5
CDR3 length: 15
CDR3 protein: CASSPTGQDTYEQYF

V gene: TRBV3-1/TRBV3-2
CDR3 length: 14
CDR3 protein: CASSQTSGVNEQFF

V gene: TRBV2
CDR3 length: 14
CDR3 protein: CASRRLAVTDTQYF

V gene: TRBV5-3
CDR3 length: 15
CDR3 protein: CARSFRTGVSYEQYF

V gene: TRBV10-3
CDR3 length: 15
CDR3 protein: CATKRTATTNEKLFF

V gene: TRBV27
CDR3 length: 14
CDR3 protein: CATGDRFKGPEAFF